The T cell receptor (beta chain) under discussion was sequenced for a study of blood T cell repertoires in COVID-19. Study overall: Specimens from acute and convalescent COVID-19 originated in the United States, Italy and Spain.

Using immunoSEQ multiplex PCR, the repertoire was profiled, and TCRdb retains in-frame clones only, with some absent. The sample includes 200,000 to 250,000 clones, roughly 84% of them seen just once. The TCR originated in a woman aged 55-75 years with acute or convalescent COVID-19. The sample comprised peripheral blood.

CDR3 nucleotide sequence: TGTGCCAGCAGTAAAAGCGGGGGGGCCGCAGATACGCAGTATTTT. Translated: CASSKSGGAADTQYF. This sequence joins TRBV2 and TRBJ2-3; TRBD2 aligns across 10 bases. With 5 bases clipped from V and 4 bases from J, the junction kept 6 bases outside the gene matches. Germline-derived CDR1 and CDR2 are SNHLY and FYNNEI. The CDR3 has 15 amino acids.